The 13 T cell receptor beta chains given below trace back to one sample, sequenced in a study of response to subunit inactivated influenza vaccine. TCRdb called the RT-PCR reads again in MiXCR, with one record for every CDR3 protein. The sample yields about 520,000 distinct CDR3 sequences, 7.2% seen once. The specimen comprised PBMCs from blood, sampled roughly 24 months after vaccination. The source is a man aged 45 to 70 who received an inactivated influenza vaccine.

The CDR3 region has the DNA TGCAGTGCCGCACGACTAGCGGGAGAGCCCCTAAACATTCAGTACTTC. Encoded protein: CSAARLAGEPLNIQYF. The V call is TRBV20-1, the J call TRBJ2-4, with TRBD2 matching 12 bases. Germline lookup yields CDR1 DFQATT and CDR2 SNEGSKA (reference sequence). CDR3 size: 16 residues. V was clipped by 6 bases and J by 6 bases; unmatched bases: 12.

V gene TRBV12-3 or TRBV12-4 combines with J gene TRBJ2-2; D call uncertain. The V end was cut by 6 bases, the J end by 6 bases, with 14 bases between. The CDR3 runs 14 residues. The CDR3 protein is CASSLQSAAGELFF. CDR3 nucleotides: TGTGCCAGCAGCCTCCAGAGTGCTGCCGGGGAGCTGTTTTTT.

Many counts were recorded for this clonotype. The V gene is TRBV5-5, the J gene TRBJ1-1; 7 positions agree with TRBD1. The germline gives CDR1 SGHKS, CDR2 YYEKEE (reference sequence). J gave up 10 bases and V 2 bases, and 14 bases lay outside the gene matches. This CDR3 is built from 15 residues. The CDR3 sequence: CASSLSTGQSLLAFF. CDR3 DNA: TGTGCCAGCAGCTTATCGACGGGACAGTCCCTTCTAGCTTTCTTT.

This clonotype was seen more than once but under ten times. This chain links TRBV5-1 with TRBJ2-1; no clear D gene. Germline assignment: CDR1 SGHRS and CDR2 YFSETQ. The CDR3 extends over 17 amino acids. V lost 0 bases and J lost 0, with 13 bases in between. The CDR3 region is CASSLEGGPSSYNEQFF. The DNA of the CDR3 is TGCGCCAGCAGCTTGGAGGGCGGTCCCAGCTCCTACAATGAGCAGTTCTTC.

The rearrangement joins TRBV3-1 to TRBJ2-7; D could derive from TRBD1 or TRBD2 (5 bases each). The V and J ends lost 1 base and 9 bases respectively, with 13 bases between them. CDR1 LGHDT and CDR2 YNNKEL come from the germline V gene (reference sequence). CDR3 length equals 13 residues. CDR3 bases: TGTGCCAGCAGCCAAGTCGTGGGGGTTGGGCAGTACTTC. Translated, it gives CASSQVVGVGQYF.

This sequence joins TRBV12-3 or TRBV12-4 and TRBJ2-1, with 9 bases fitting TRBD2. Trimming at V came to 7 bases and at J to 2 bases, leaving 6 bases not matched to a gene. The CDR3 runs 15 residues. CDR3 protein: CASTFSGGTYNEQFF. The CDR3 bases are TGTGCCAGCACCTTTAGCGGGGGCACCTACAATGAGCAGTTCTTC.

This clonotype was observed at least ten times. This may arise from a read error, as a much more abundant clone is one base away. The V call is TRBV7-6, the J call TRBJ1-1; D call uncertain. This CDR3 has 13 amino acids. Germline assignment: CDR1 SGHVS and CDR2 FNYEAQ. Trimming took 5 bases from V and 0 from J, leaving 7 bases between them. Written as DNA, the CDR3 is TGTGCCAGCAGCGCAGACCTGAACACTGAAGCTTTCTTT. It encodes CASSADLNTEAFF. The full variable domain, rest sourced from reference TRBV7-6 and TRBJ1-1, is GAGVSQSPRYKVTKRGQDVALRCDPISGHVSLYWYRQALGQGPEFLTYFNYEAQQDKSGLPNDRFSAERPEGSISTLTIQRTEQRDSAMYRCASSADLNTEAFFGQGTRLTVV.

This chain uses TRBV18 with TRBJ2-5; D might be TRBD2 (6 bases). The V gene's germline CDR1 is KGHSH and CDR2 LQKENI. V was trimmed by 2 bases and J by 2 bases, leaving 9 bases between them. The CDR3 totals 14 residues. The CDR3 sequence is CASSPGGRQETQYF. CDR3 coding DNA: TGTGCCAGCTCACCAGGGGGGAGACAAGAGACCCAGTACTTC.

V usage is TRBV5-6 and J usage is TRBJ2-7; D may match TRBD1 or TRBD2 (5 bases each). This CDR3 is 14 amino acids long. Germline-derived CDR1 and CDR2 are SGHDT and YYEEEE. Trimming removed 7 bases from V and 1 base from J, with 15 bases in between. The CDR3 protein is CASGTGTVSYEQYF. In DNA, the CDR3 is TGTGCCAGCGGAACTGGGACGGTATCCTACGAGCAGTACTTC.

In its sample, this clonotype was seen many times. The chain has TRBV20-1 and TRBJ2-1, with D possibly TRBD2 on 6 matching bases. Trimming removed 6 bases from V and 9 bases from J, with 21 bases in between. The length of the CDR3 is 14 residues. Germline V CDR1 and CDR2: DFQATT, SNEGSKA (reference sequence). Here the CDR3 reads CSASPPETSIEQFF. Written as DNA, the CDR3 is TGCAGTGCCTCCCCCCCGGAAACTAGCATTGAGCAGTTCTTC.

In its sample, this clonotype was seen many times. The CDR3 coding sequence is TGTGCCAGCAGCTTAGATCAGCTGGGCTATGAGCAGTTCTTC. Translating it yields CASSLDQLGYEQFF. The V call is TRBV11-2, the J call TRBJ2-1; D call uncertain. The CDR3 loop spans 14 amino acids. Trimming took off 0 bases at V and 8 bases at J, with 11 bases between the two ends. Germline CDR1 is SGHAT and CDR2 is FQNNGV. Full variable domain (remainder filled in from reference TRBV11-2 and TRBJ2-1): EAGVAQSPRYKIIEKRQSVAFWCNPISGHATLYWYQQILGQGPKLLIQFQNNGVVDDSQLPKDRFSAERLKGVDSTLKIQPAKLEDSAVYLCASSLDQLGYEQFFGPGTRLTVL.

There are many counts of this clonotype. This chain joins TRBV12-3 or TRBV12-4 and TRBJ2-1; 11 nucleotides match TRBD2. V gave up 6 bases and J gave up 7 bases; unmatched junction bases: 8. This CDR3 region has 15 residues. CDR3 in amino acids: CASRPLAGAKNEQFF. Here the CDR3 DNA reads TGTGCCAGCAGGCCACTAGCGGGGGCGAAGAATGAGCAGTTCTTC.

This clonotype was observed at least ten times. The CDR3 nucleotides read TGCGCCAGCAGCTTGTACGACGTGAACACTGAAGCTTTCTTT. Its translation: CASSLYDVNTEAFF. This chain links TRBV5-1 with TRBJ1-1; D not resolved. V was cut by 1 base and J by 0 bases, with 7 bases left in between. CDR3 length equals 14 residues. Looked up from germline, CDR1 is SGHRS and CDR2 is YFSETQ.